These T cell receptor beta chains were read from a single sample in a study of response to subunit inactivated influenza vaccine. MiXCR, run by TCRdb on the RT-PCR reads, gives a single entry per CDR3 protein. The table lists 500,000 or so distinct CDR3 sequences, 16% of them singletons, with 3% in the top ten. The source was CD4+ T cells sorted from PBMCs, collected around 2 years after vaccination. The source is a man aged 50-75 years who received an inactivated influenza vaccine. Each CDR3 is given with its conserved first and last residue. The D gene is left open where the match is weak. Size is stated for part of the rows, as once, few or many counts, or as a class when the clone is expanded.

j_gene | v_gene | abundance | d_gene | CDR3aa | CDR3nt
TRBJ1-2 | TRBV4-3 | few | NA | CASSPTQGRNYGYTF | TGCGCCAGCAGTCCGACGCAAGGGAGGAACTATGGCTACACCTTC
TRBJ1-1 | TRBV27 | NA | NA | CASSLRTRNTEAFF | TGTGCCAGCAGTTTAAGAACCCGGAACACTGAAGCTTTCTTT
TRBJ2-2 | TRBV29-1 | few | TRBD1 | CSTSGGASNTGELFF | TGCAGCACCTCAGGGGGCGCGTCGAACACCGGGGAGCTGTTTTTT
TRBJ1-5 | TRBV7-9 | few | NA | CASSSTGFQPQHF | TGTGCCAGCAGCTCTACAGGGTTTCAGCCCCAGCATTTT
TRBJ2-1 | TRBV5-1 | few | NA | CASSAGEYNEQFF | TGCGCCAGCAGCGCCGGGGAATACAATGAGCAGTTCTTC
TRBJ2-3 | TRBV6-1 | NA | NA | CASRPIFGFADTQYF | TGTGCCAGCAGGCCCATATTCGGGTTTGCAGATACGCAGTATTTT
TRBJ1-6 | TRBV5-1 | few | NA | CASSSEGSTYNSPLHF | TGCGCCAGCAGCTCGGAGGGGAGCACCTATAATTCACCCCTCCACTTT
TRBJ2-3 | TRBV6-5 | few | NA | CASSYRQRTTDTQYF | TGTGCCAGCAGTTACAGGCAACGGACTACAGATACGCAGTATTTT
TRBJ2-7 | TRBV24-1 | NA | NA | CATSDFVVSSYEQYF | TGTGCCACCAGTGATTTTGTAGTTAGCTCCTACGAGCAGTACTTC
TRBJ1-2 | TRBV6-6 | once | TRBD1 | CASSPDRGEGYTF | TGTGCCAGCAGTCCGGACAGGGGAGAAGGCTACACCTTC
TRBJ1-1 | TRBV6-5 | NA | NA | CASSSLLPSSNTEAFF | TGTGCCAGCAGTTCACTCCTGCCATCATCGAACACTGAAGCTTTCTTT
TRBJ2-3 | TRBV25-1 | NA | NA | CASSRTSDTQYF | TGTGCCAGTAGTCGCACATCAGATACGCAGTATTTT
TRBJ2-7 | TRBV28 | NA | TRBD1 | CASTPPGQGEDEQYF | TGTGCCAGCACCCCACCCGGACAGGGTGAGGACGAGCAGTACTTC
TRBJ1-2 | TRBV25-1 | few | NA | CASSDLYGYTF | TGTGCCAGCAGTGACCTCTATGGCTACACCTTC
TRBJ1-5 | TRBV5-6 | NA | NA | CASSLTGQPQHF | TGTGCCAGCAGCTTGACAGGTCAGCCCCAGCATTTT
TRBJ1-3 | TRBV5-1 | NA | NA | CASSPGPGGNTIYF | TGCGCCAGCAGCCCCGGACCCGGTGGAAACACCATATATTTT